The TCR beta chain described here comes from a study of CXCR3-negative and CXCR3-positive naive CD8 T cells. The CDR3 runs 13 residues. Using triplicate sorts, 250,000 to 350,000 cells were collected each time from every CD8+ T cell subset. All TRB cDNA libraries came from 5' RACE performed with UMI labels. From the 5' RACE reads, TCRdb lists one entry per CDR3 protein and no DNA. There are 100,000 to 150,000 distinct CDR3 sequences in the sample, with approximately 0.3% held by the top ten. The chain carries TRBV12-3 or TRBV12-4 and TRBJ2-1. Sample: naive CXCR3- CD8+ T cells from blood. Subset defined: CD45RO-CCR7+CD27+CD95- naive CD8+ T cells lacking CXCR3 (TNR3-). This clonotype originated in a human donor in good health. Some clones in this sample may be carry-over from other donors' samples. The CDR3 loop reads CASSFVQYNEQFF.